These 24 T cell receptor beta chains share one sample of origin, sequenced in a study of blood T cell repertoires in COVID-19. Data came from immunoSEQ multiplex PCR; TCRdb stores just in-frame clones and leaves some out. The sample contains around 280,000 clones, about 90% of which appear only once. The sample comprised PBMCs or T cells enriched from blood (not recorded which). The receptor set was obtained from a woman under 30 with acute COVID-19.

This sequence joins TRBV7-2 and TRBJ2-1, with a tentative D call TRBD2 (7 bases). The CDR3 has 15 amino acids. Germline V lookup: CDR1 SGHTA, CDR2 FQGNSA. V was trimmed by 3 bases and J by 9 bases, leaving 18 bases between them. The CDR3 loop reads CASSFQGGGGGEQFF. The CDR3 coding sequence is TGTGCCAGCAGCTTCCAGGGTGGGGGAGGGGGTGAGCAGTTCTTC.

This clone was detected a few times. The genes are TRBV29-1 and TRBJ2-1; 9 positions match TRBD1. Germline V gives CDR1 SQVTM, CDR2 ANQGSEA. The V and J ends lost 4 bases and 5 bases, in that order; junction bases with no gene match: 3. The CDR3 length is 13 residues. The CDR3 reads CSVGGQGHNEQFF. CDR3 nucleotide sequence: TGCAGCGTTGGGGGACAGGGCCACAATGAGCAGTTCTTC.

The V call is TRBV12-3 or TRBV12-4, the J call TRBJ2-1, with D maybe TRBD2 (6 bases). CDR3 length: 13 amino acids. The V end was cut by 8 bases, the J end by 3 bases, with 11 bases between. DNA for the CDR3: TGTGCCAGCGATAGCGGCCGCTACAATGAGCAGTTCTTC. It codes for CASDSGRYNEQFF.

This chain links TRBV5-1 with TRBJ2-1; 12 nucleotides align to TRBD2. Losses at the gene ends were 7 bases for V and 7 bases for J; bases not matched to a gene: 6. Germline V gene sequence: CDR1 SGHRS, CDR2 YFSETQ. The length of the CDR3 is 14 residues. The chain's CDR3 is CASETSGSRNEQFF. The CDR3 DNA follows: TGCGCCAGCGAGACTAGCGGGAGTAGGAATGAGCAGTTCTTC.

A single count supports this clone. The V and J genes are TRBV9 and TRBJ2-7; 9 bases map to TRBD2. Germline assignment: CDR1 SGDLS and CDR2 YYNGEE. With 5 bases clipped from V and 7 bases from J, the junction kept 16 bases outside the gene matches. The CDR3 has 16 amino acids. The CDR3 DNA follows: TGTGCCAGCAGTCGACCTAGACTAGCGGTCTTTGGAGAGCAGTACTTC. This codes for CASSRPRLAVFGEQYF.

The V call is TRBV29-1, the J call TRBJ1-1, with D perhaps matching TRBD1 (5 bases). The CDR3 runs 14 residues. The germline gives CDR1 SQVTM, CDR2 ANQGSEA. Trimming pared 3 bases from V and 2 bases from J, leaving 13 bases between. The CDR3 region is CSVDPREGNTEAFF. DNA for the CDR3: TGCAGCGTTGATCCCAGGGAGGGAAACACTGAAGCTTTCTTT. The whole variable domain, filled in from reference TRBV29-1 and TRBJ1-1, reads SAVISQKPSRDICQRGTSLTIQCQVDSQVTMMFWYRQQPGQSLTLIATANQGSEATYESGFVIDKFPISRPNLTFSTLTVSNMSPEDSSIYLCSVDPREGNTEAFFGQGTRLTVV.

V and J are TRBV3-1 (or the pseudogene TRBV3-2) and TRBJ2-7, with a tentative D call TRBD1 (6 bases). Germline CDR1 and CDR2: LGHDT and YNNKEL (reference sequence). The CDR3 is 12 amino acids. Trimming took 3 bases from V and 7 from J, leaving 10 bases between them. The CDR3 region has the DNA TGTGCCAGCAGCCACCGGGACACTGAGCAGTACTTC. Encoded protein: CASSHRDTEQYF.

The CDR3, as DNA: TGTGCCAGCAGACCCACAGGGGTGCCCACTGAAGCTTTCTTT. Amino acid sequence: CASRPTGVPTEAFF. This sequence joins TRBV6-5 and TRBJ1-1, with 7 bases lining up with TRBD1. There are 14 residues in the CDR3. The V and J ends lost 6 bases and 4 bases, in that order; junction bases with no gene match: 8. Germline assignment: CDR1 MNHEY and CDR2 SVGAGI.

The chain recombines TRBV28 with TRBJ2-1, with 12 bases fitting TRBD2. Germline lookup yields CDR1 MDHEN and CDR2 SYDVKM. The CDR3 length is 15 residues. V shed 5 bases, J shed 8 bases, and the junction held 7 bases outside the gene matches. The CDR3 spells CASSATSGSQDEQFF. The CDR3 DNA is TGTGCCAGCAGTGCGACTAGCGGGAGTCAGGATGAGCAGTTCTTC.

V usage is TRBV4-3 and J usage is TRBJ2-2, with a tentative D call TRBD2 (6 bases). V was cut by 4 bases and J by 7 bases, with 19 bases left in between. Germline lookup yields CDR1 LGHNA and CDR2 YSLEER. CDR3 length: 16 amino acids. The CDR3 nucleotides read TGCGCCAGCAGCCCACGGGACGGGAGTTGGAACGGGGAGCTGTTTTTT. Protein product: CASSPRDGSWNGELFF.

The chain combines TRBV7-8 with TRBJ2-3; a possible D gene is TRBD2 (5 bases). The CDR3 has 14 residues. CDR1 is SGHVS and CDR2 is FQNEAQ in the germline V gene. With 2 bases removed from V and 2 bases from J, the gap between germline ends came to 8 bases. CDR3 nucleotides: TGTGCCAGCAGCTTACAGCGGCACACAGATACGCAGTATTTT. It codes for CASSLQRHTDTQYF.

CDR3 sequence reads: CASSLGEVYQPQHF. The CDR3 DNA follows: TGTGCCAGCAGCTTAGGGGAGGTATATCAGCCCCAGCATTTT. The rearrangement joins TRBV7-2 to TRBJ1-5; no reliable D call. CDR3 length: 14 residues. V shed 1 base and J shed 5 bases, with 9 bases lying between them. Germline V gene sequence: CDR1 SGHTA, CDR2 FQGNSA. The full variable domain, completed using reference TRBV7-2 and TRBJ1-5, is GAGVSQSPSNKVTEKGKDVELRCDPISGHTALYWYRQSLGQGLEFLIYFQGNSAPDKSGLPSDRFSAERTGGSVSTLTIQRTQQEDSAVYLCASSLGEVYQPQHFGDGTRLSIL.

This chain connects TRBV21-1 to TRBJ2-1; TRBD2 reflects the table's D call only, with no check against the DNA. TRBV21-1 is a recognized pseudogene. The CDR3 totals 18 residues. CDR3 protein: CASIKKGTSGDPRHEQFF. CDR3 coding DNA: TGTGCCAGCATCAAAAAAGGGACTAGCGGGGACCCTCGGCATGAGCAGTTCTTC.

The genes are TRBV5-4 and TRBJ2-1; TRBD2 agrees at 7 bases. The J segment lost 0 bases and the V segment lost 2 bases, leaving 8 bases of the junction unmatched. The CDR3 runs 17 residues. Germline lookup yields CDR1 SGHNT and CDR2 YYREEE (reference sequence). This chain's CDR3 is CASSFTLAAYSYNEQFF. CDR3 in DNA: TGTGCCAGCAGCTTCACCCTAGCGGCATACTCCTACAATGAGCAGTTCTTC.

The genes are TRBV4-1 and TRBJ2-1; unclear D gene. There are 17 residues in the CDR3. Trimming stripped 1 base from V and 6 bases from J, with 19 bases between. CDR1 is MGHRA and CDR2 is YSYEKL in the germline V gene. The CDR3 DNA follows: TGCGCCAGCAGCCAAGTAAGTCAGGAAAGAGCCAGCAATGAGCAGTTCTTC. Amino acid sequence: CASSQVSQERASNEQFF.

This chain joins TRBV19 and TRBJ1-5; no clear D gene. The CDR3 is made up of 15 amino acids. Germline CDR1 LNHDA, CDR2 SQIVND (reference sequence). Trimming left V 1 base short and J 1 base short, with 8 bases between. Here the CDR3 reads CASSIGLRSNQPQHF. The CDR3 region has the DNA TGTGCCAGTAGTATAGGGTTGCGCAGCAATCAGCCCCAGCATTTT.

This chain connects TRBV27 to TRBJ2-3, with TRBD2 matching 13 bases. V gave up 4 bases and J gave up 5 bases; unmatched junction bases: 6. This CDR3 is 16 amino acids long. CDR1 is MNHEY and CDR2 is SMNVEV in the germline V gene (reference sequence). Here the CDR3 DNA reads TGTGCCAGCAGTTCCCGCACTAGCGGGAGGGTAGATACGCAGTATTTT. Its protein is CASSSRTSGRVDTQYF.

The chain has TRBV27 and TRBJ2-7; 7 bases map to TRBD1. Germline CDR1 and CDR2: MNHEY and SMNVEV (reference sequence). The V segment lost 6 bases and the J segment 2 bases; nucleotides outside the gene matches: 7. The CDR3 consists of 14 residues. In nucleotides, the CDR3 is TGTGCCAGCAGAACCCGGGACAGTCCCTACGAGCAGTACTTC. This sequence encodes CASRTRDSPYEQYF.

The chain combines TRBV6-2 or TRBV6-3 with TRBJ2-7; 11 bases match TRBD1. CDR1 and CDR2 (germline): MNHEY, SVGEGT. The CDR3 has 16 amino acids. V was pared by 2 bases and J by 3 bases, with 6 bases of the junction left unmatched. The CDR3 sequence is CASSYRAGQGGYEQYF. In DNA form, the CDR3 reads TGTGCCAGCAGTTACCGAGCGGGACAGGGGGGCTACGAGCAGTACTTC.

The CDR3 sequence is CASSQDQGLAAYTQYF. DNA for the CDR3: TGCGCCAGCAGCCAAGATCAGGGACTAGCGGCCTATACGCAGTATTTT. This chain links TRBV4-3 with TRBJ2-3; TRBD2 matches at 11 bases. Germline V CDR1 and CDR2: LGHNA, YSLEER. Trimming took 0 bases from V and 7 from J; bases not matched to a gene: 6. The CDR3 is 16 amino acids.

The chain combines TRBV14 with TRBJ1-1; no firm D call. The CDR3 is made up of 14 amino acids. The V end lost 1 base, the J end lost 10 bases, and 16 bases lay between the germline ends. The germline V gene encodes CDR1 SGHDN and CDR2 FVKESK. The CDR3 region has the DNA TGTGCCAGCAGCCAAGGTGAAGGCAGGCTCGTAGCTTTCTTT. Translating gives CASSQGEGRLVAFF.

The V and J genes are TRBV18 and TRBJ2-3, with D perhaps TRBD2 (6 bases). CDR1 is KGHSH and CDR2 is LQKENI in the germline V gene. The V gene lost 3 bases and the J gene lost 5 bases, with 12 bases spanning the gap. This CDR3 spans 14 amino acids. The DNA of the CDR3 is TGTGCCAGCTCACCGGGACGGGAGTTAGATACGCAGTATTTT. Protein product: CASSPGRELDTQYF. Complete variable domain (other parts from reference TRBV18 and TRBJ2-3): NAGVMQNPRHLVRRRGQEARLRCSPMKGHSHVYWYRQLPEEGLKFMVYLQKENIIDESGMPKERFSAEFPKEGPSILRIQQVVRGDSAAYFCASSPGRELDTQYFGPGTRLTVL.

This clone was seen a handful of times. The chain uses TRBV29-1 and TRBJ2-1; TRBD2 might be the D (6 bases). The V gene's germline CDR1 is SQVTM and CDR2 ANQGSEA. The CDR3 has 15 residues. Trimming removed 5 bases at V and 4 bases at J, with 18 bases between. The CDR3 nucleotides read TGCAGCGTTCCGAAGACTGGACTAATTTACAATGAGCAGTTCTTC. This encodes CSVPKTGLIYNEQFF.

This clone was observed a few times. The rearrangement joins TRBV3-1 (or the pseudogene TRBV3-2) to TRBJ2-7; 14 bases match TRBD2. This CDR3 has 18 amino acids. Germline CDR1 reads LGHDT; CDR2 reads YNNKEL (reference sequence). V lost 4 bases to trimming and J lost 1 base; unmatched junction nucleotides: 9. The CDR3 sequence: CASSPHRTSGRISYEQYF. The CDR3 region has the DNA TGTGCCAGCAGCCCTCACAGGACTAGCGGGAGGATTTCCTACGAGCAGTACTTC.